Listed below are T cell receptor beta chains from one sample, sequenced in a study of T cells in Graves' hyperthyroidism and ophthalmopathy. TCRdb fed the multiplex PCR reads into MiXCR, producing one record per CDR3 protein. The table shows a few hundred thousand distinct CDR3 sequences, with 15% to 18% occurring only once. The sequenced sample was blood. Source of these receptors: a woman aged 25 to 39 with Graves' hyperthyroidism. Each CDR3 is given with its conserved first and last residue.

V: TRBV7-9
J: TRBJ2-6
CDR3: CASSSRQSGANVLTF

V: TRBV7-2
J: TRBJ2-7
CDR3: CASSLGDGFTYEQYF

V: TRBV4-3
J: TRBJ2-1
CDR3: CASSQDGLAGPYNEQFF

V: TRBV7-3
J: TRBJ2-3
CDR3: CASSLRGRSTDTQYF

V: TRBV9
J: TRBJ2-7
CDR3: CASSVGDSSSYEQYF

V: TRBV16
J: TRBJ2-2
CDR3: CASSQSKGELFF

V: TRBV24-1
J: TRBJ1-1
CDR3: CATQDRDTEAFF

V: TRBV29-1
J: TRBJ1-1
CDR3: CSVCPLGTEAFF

V: TRBV10-1
J: TRBJ2-1
CDR3: CANRGVKPRNEQFF

V: TRBV18
J: TRBJ2-7
CDR3: CASSPPHLNEQYF